This is a list of T cell receptor beta chains from one sample in a study of blood T cell repertoires in COVID-19. Generated by immunoSEQ multiplex PCR, the TCRdb table keeps only in-frame clones and is missing some. Here the sample spans roughly 330,000 clones, about 89% being singletons. The sample taken for sequencing was PBMCs or T cells enriched from blood (not recorded which). These receptors were taken from a woman aged 25-40 years who had recovered from COVID-19. The CDR3 runs from the conserved cysteine through the conserved F or W. D genes are given only for firm matches. A row's size may be missing; if present it is once, few, many or a size class.

D gene: TRBD1
clone size: -
J gene: TRBJ1-1
V gene: TRBV7-9
CDR3 DNA: TGTGCCAGCAGCTCGACAGGGGGCGCGGACACTGAAGCTTTCTTT
CDR3 protein: CASSSTGGADTEAFF

D gene: -
clone size: -
J gene: TRBJ1-1
V gene: TRBV5-4
CDR3 DNA: TGTGCCAGCAGCTTGTTGGCGGACAGTTTGAACACTGAAGCTTTCTTT
CDR3 protein: CASSLLADSLNTEAFF

D gene: -
clone size: -
J gene: TRBJ1-2
V gene: TRBV7-9
CDR3 DNA: TGTGCCAGCAGCTTAGACAGGGATGGCTACACCTTC
CDR3 protein: CASSLDRDGYTF

D gene: TRBD1
clone size: few
J gene: TRBJ2-2
V gene: TRBV19
CDR3 DNA: TGTGCCAGTAGTATAGGACAGGGCGGGGAGCTGTTTTTT
CDR3 protein: CASSIGQGGELFF

D gene: TRBD1
clone size: -
J gene: TRBJ1-2
V gene: TRBV5-1
CDR3 DNA: TGCGCCAGCAGCTCCGGGACAGGGTTGGAAGGCTACACCTTC
CDR3 protein: CASSSGTGLEGYTF

D gene: TRBD1
clone size: -
J gene: TRBJ1-5
V gene: TRBV7-9
CDR3 DNA: TGTGCCAGCAGCTTAGCGACAGGGGGGCAGCCCCAGCATTTT
CDR3 protein: CASSLATGGQPQHF

D gene: TRBD1
clone size: -
J gene: TRBJ1-6
V gene: TRBV19
CDR3 DNA: TGTGCCAGTAGTACTACCGGGACAGCCTATAATTCACCCCTCCACTTT
CDR3 protein: CASSTTGTAYNSPLHF

D gene: TRBD1
clone size: -
J gene: TRBJ1-6
V gene: TRBV6-1
CDR3 DNA: TGTGCCAGCAGTGATCAGACAGGGGCTTTGTCACCCCTCCACTTT
CDR3 protein: CASSDQTGALSPLHF

D gene: -
clone size: -
J gene: TRBJ2-2
V gene: TRBV29-1
CDR3 DNA: TGCAGCGTTGGGAGACCCACCGGGGAGCTGTTTTTT
CDR3 protein: CSVGRPTGELFF

D gene: -
clone size: once
J gene: TRBJ2-1
V gene: TRBV27
CDR3 DNA: TGTGCCACCGAACCCGGGGGGCGCCGCTCCTACAATGAGCAGTTCTTC
CDR3 protein: CATEPGGRRSYNEQFF

D gene: TRBD2
clone size: -
J gene: TRBJ2-2
V gene: TRBV7-6
CDR3 DNA: TGTGCCAGCAGCCACGGGGGGGGTGGCACCGGGGAGCTGTTTTTT
CDR3 protein: CASSHGGGGTGELFF

D gene: TRBD1
clone size: -
J gene: TRBJ1-1
V gene: TRBV7-9
CDR3 DNA: TGTGCCAGCAGCTCTACCTACATAAAGGGGGCGACTGAAGCTTTCTTT
CDR3 protein: CASSSTYIKGATEAFF

D gene: TRBD1
clone size: -
J gene: TRBJ2-7
V gene: TRBV27
CDR3 DNA: TGTGCCAGCAGTGGAGGACAGGGCTTCCCTTACGAGCAGTACTTC
CDR3 protein: CASSGGQGFPYEQYF

D gene: TRBD1
clone size: -
J gene: TRBJ1-1
V gene: TRBV2
CDR3 DNA: TGTGCCAGCAGTGTACGACAGGGGTTTAGTGAAGCTTTCTTT
CDR3 protein: CASSVRQGFSEAFF

D gene: -
clone size: -
J gene: TRBJ2-3
V gene: TRBV9
CDR3 DNA: TGTGCCAGCAGCCTACCTCTTAAACCGGGCCCCCACGAGGGTCCCACAGATACGCAGTATTTT
CDR3 protein: CASSLPLKPGPHEGPTDTQYF

D gene: -
clone size: -
J gene: TRBJ2-5
V gene: TRBV19
CDR3 DNA: TGTGCCAGTCGAGAGGAGACAGATAAAGAGACCCAGTACTTC
CDR3 protein: CASREETDKETQYF

D gene: -
clone size: -
J gene: TRBJ2-1
V gene: TRBV9
CDR3 DNA: TGTGCCAGCAGCGTAGACTTCGGAGCCCGCCGGAATGAGCAGTTCTTC
CDR3 protein: CASSVDFGARRNEQFF

D gene: -
clone size: -
J gene: TRBJ1-5
V gene: TRBV28
CDR3 DNA: TGTGCCAGCAGTTTACTGGGCGGGGGATACCAGCCCCAGCATTTT
CDR3 protein: CASSLLGGGYQPQHF